This T cell receptor (beta chain) is drawn from a study of identical twins. The J segment lost 10 bases and the V segment lost 6 bases, leaving 13 bases of the junction unmatched. There are 14 residues in the CDR3. Germline V gene lookup returns CDR1 DFQATT and CDR2 SNEGSKA (reference sequence). MiXCR was run by TCRdb on the 5' RACE reads, yielding one entry per CDR3 protein. The table shows around 1.7 million distinct CDR3 sequences, with roughly 35% occurring only once. This TCR derives from a newborn girl in good health. The sample consisted of cord blood. The chain employs TRBV20-1 and TRBJ2-1, with 9 bases lining up with TRBD2. The CDR3 sequence is CSAIERGLAGEQFF. The CDR3 coding sequence is TGCAGTGCCATAGAAAGGGGTCTAGCGGGAGAGCAGTTCTTC.